These 21 T cell receptor beta chains originate from one sample sequenced in a study of blood T cell repertoires in COVID-19. Sequenced by immunoSEQ multiplex PCR; TCRdb stores in-frame clones only, minus some. Of under 450,000 clones in the sample, around 91% are singletons; the top ten hold around 1.5%. The sequenced sample was peripheral blood. The receptor source for this set is a woman in her forties with COVID-19, enrolled during active disease.

The rearrangement uses TRBV6-5 and TRBJ1-1; 8 positions match TRBD1. The CDR3 consists of 16 residues. V lost 2 bases to trimming and J lost 2 bases; unmatched junction nucleotides: 7. The germline V gene has CDR1 MNHEY and CDR2 SVGAGI. The DNA for the CDR3 is TGTGCCAGCAGTTACCAGGGGGCCCTCGTTAACACTGAAGCTTTCTTT. Translating gives CASSYQGALVNTEAFF.

This sequence joins TRBV9 and TRBJ1-2, with D perhaps TRBD1 (6 bases). The V and J ends lost 4 bases and 5 bases respectively, with 18 bases between them. Germline V gives CDR1 SGDLS, CDR2 YYNGEE. This CDR3 spans 15 amino acids. In DNA, the CDR3 is TGTGCCAGCAGCTCCGGACAGTTAGGGGTTTATGGCTACACCTTC. Its protein is CASSSGQLGVYGYTF. Combining the CDR3 with reference TRBV9 and TRBJ1-2 gives the whole variable domain DSGVTQTPKHLITATGQRVTLRCSPRSGDLSVYWYQQSLDQGLQFLIQYYNGEERAKGNILERFSAQQFPDLHSELNLSSLELGDSALYFCASSSGQLGVYGYTFGSGTRLTVV.

The genes are TRBV11-2 and TRBJ1-1; D is uncertain. CDR3 length: 16 amino acids. Germline V gene data show CDR1 as SGHAT and CDR2 as FQNNGV. Trimming left V 2 bases short and J 0 bases short, with 13 bases between. The CDR3 bases are TGTGCCAGCAGCTTACAAGTAGGAGACGTGAACACTGAAGCTTTCTTT. As protein: CASSLQVGDVNTEAFF. Full variable domain (remainder filled in from reference TRBV11-2 and TRBJ1-1): EAGVAQSPRYKIIEKRQSVAFWCNPISGHATLYWYQQILGQGPKLLIQFQNNGVVDDSQLPKDRFSAERLKGVDSTLKIQPAKLEDSAVYLCASSLQVGDVNTEAFFGQGTRLTVV.

This clone is a singleton in its sample. This chain connects TRBV2 to TRBJ2-5, with D possibly TRBD1 on 6 matching bases. The V and J ends lost 2 bases and 2 bases respectively, with 15 bases between them. CDR3 size: 16 residues. Germline CDR1 and CDR2: SNHLY and FYNNEI. CDR3 bases: TGTGCCAGCAGTGAATCAATACAGGGAAGGCAAGAGACCCAGTACTTC. The encoded protein is CASSESIQGRQETQYF.

The gene calls are TRBV12-3 or TRBV12-4 and TRBJ1-1; D unclear. The CDR3 is 13 amino acids. Trimming removed 3 bases from V and 1 base from J, with 6 bases in between. The CDR3 coding sequence is TGTGCCAGCAGTTTTAAGAGGAACACTGAAGCTTTCTTT. Translation: CASSFKRNTEAFF.

Only one count was recorded for this clone. V and J are TRBV7-9 and TRBJ2-3; 10 bases fit TRBD2. The length of the CDR3 is 17 residues. CDR1 is SEHNR and CDR2 is FQNEAQ in the germline V gene (reference sequence). Trimming cost V 0 bases and J 4 bases; bases outside gene matches: 7. The CDR3 DNA is TGTGCCAGCAGCTTAGCCTTAGCGGGAGGCCTTCCAGATACGCAGTATTTT. Protein product: CASSLALAGGLPDTQYF.

The chain uses TRBV7-3 and TRBJ2-2, with a weak D call TRBD1 (5 bases). V lost 5 bases and J 5 bases, leaving 9 bases between the germline ends. The length of the CDR3 is 13 residues. From germline, CDR1 is SGHTA and CDR2 FQGTGA. CDR3 residues: CASSPQGTGELFF. The CDR3 DNA reads TGTGCCAGCAGCCCGCAGGGAACCGGGGAGCTGTTTTTT.

The V call is TRBV9, the J call TRBJ1-4; D unclear. The germline V gene encodes CDR1 SGDLS and CDR2 YYNGEE. The CDR3 consists of 15 residues. V was trimmed by 3 bases and J by 3 bases, leaving 12 bases between them. CDR3 protein: CASSGGGRSNEKLFF. DNA of the CDR3: TGTGCCAGCAGCGGCGGAGGGAGGTCTAATGAAAAACTGTTTTTT.

The CDR3 protein is CASSVEGGIGYGYTF. The DNA of the CDR3 is TGTGCCAGCAGCGTAGAAGGAGGGATAGGCTATGGCTACACCTTC. V is TRBV9 and J is TRBJ1-2, with no clear D. V was cut by 0 bases and J by 4 bases, with 13 bases left in between. The CDR3 has 15 residues. Per germline, CDR1 SGDLS and CDR2 YYNGEE.

The chain employs TRBV14 and TRBJ1-4; D not certain. Germline V lookup: CDR1 SGHDN, CDR2 FVKESK. The V gene lost 8 bases and the J gene lost 7 bases, with 17 bases spanning the gap. The CDR3 extends over 14 amino acids. The CDR3 DNA is TGTGCCAGCCCCGGAGAGGAGGATGGTGAAAAACTGTTTTTT. It codes for CASPGEEDGEKLFF.

This chain joins TRBV3-1 (or the pseudogene TRBV3-2) and TRBJ2-7; no clear D gene. The V end lost 0 bases, the J end lost 5 bases, and 14 bases lay between the germline ends. Germline V lookup: CDR1 LGHDT, CDR2 YNNKEL (reference sequence). The CDR3 contains 15 residues. The CDR3 loop is CASSQDRISVNEQYF. In DNA, the CDR3 is TGTGCCAGCAGCCAAGATCGAATTTCAGTTAACGAGCAGTACTTC.

The rearrangement joins TRBV19 to TRBJ1-5; 7 nucleotides align to TRBD1. The CDR3 consists of 14 residues. The germline V gene encodes CDR1 LNHDA and CDR2 SQIVND (reference sequence). J lost 3 bases, V lost 5 bases, and 4 bases had no gene match. CDR3 bases: TGTGCCAGTAGTCTTGACAGGGCCAATCAGCCCCAGCATTTT. Translating it yields CASSLDRANQPQHF.

The chain carries TRBV7-2 and TRBJ1-1, with D maybe TRBD1 (5 bases). The CDR3 totals 13 residues. V lost 5 bases, J lost 1 base, and 8 bases lay in between. The germline V gene encodes CDR1 SGHTA and CDR2 FQGNSA. CDR3 bases: TGTGCCAGCAGCCAGACAGCGAACACTGAAGCTTTCTTT. Protein product: CASSQTANTEAFF.

This chain connects TRBV3-1 (or the pseudogene TRBV3-2) to TRBJ2-1; a possible D gene is TRBD2 (6 bases). V was trimmed by 4 bases and J by 8 bases, leaving 21 bases between them. This CDR3 region has 16 residues. The germline V gene encodes CDR1 LGHDT and CDR2 YNNKEL (reference sequence). DNA of the CDR3: TGTGCCAGCAGCCTGAGTGGGGCGGGGATATGGGATGAGCAGTTCTTC. Amino acid sequence: CASSLSGAGIWDEQFF.

The V and J genes are TRBV5-6 and TRBJ2-1, with a tentative D call TRBD2 (5 bases). CDR1 and CDR2 from the germline V gene are SGHDT and YYEEEE. The CDR3 loop spans 17 amino acids. Trimming removed 3 bases from V and 12 bases from J, with 28 bases in between. The CDR3 DNA reads TGTGCCAGCAGCTGGGGAATCATGGAGGACTCACTAGGCGGGCAGTTCTTC. The encoded protein is CASSWGIMEDSLGGQFF.

V usage is TRBV29-1 and J usage is TRBJ2-2; 8 positions match TRBD1. Looked up from germline, CDR1 is SQVTM and CDR2 is ANQGSEA. This CDR3 is built from 14 residues. V lost 7 bases, J lost 4 bases, and 8 bases stayed unmatched. The DNA for the CDR3 is TGCAGCGGCTGCTCAGACAGGGGCACCGGGGAGCTGTTTTTT. Protein product: CSGCSDRGTGELFF.

The chain employs TRBV3-1 (or the pseudogene TRBV3-2) and TRBJ2-3, with D possibly TRBD2 on 6 matching bases. This CDR3 has 15 residues. Germline values: CDR1 LGHDT, CDR2 YNNKEL (reference sequence). V lost 0 bases, J lost 4 bases, and 11 bases lay in between. CDR3 sequence: CASSQDLGGADTQYF. CDR3 nucleotide sequence: TGTGCCAGCAGCCAAGATCTTGGAGGGGCAGATACGCAGTATTTT.

This clone showed up just a few times. The rearrangement links TRBV7-9 to TRBJ1-1; D is unresolved. V lost 5 bases and J 7 bases, leaving 11 bases between the germline ends. Germline CDR1 reads SEHNR; CDR2 reads FQNEAQ (reference sequence). The CDR3 is 12 residues long. The CDR3 DNA follows: TGTGCCAGCAGCGTCCTCGGGGATGAAGCTTTCTTT. Its protein product is CASSVLGDEAFF.

This clone was picked up one time. V usage is TRBV18 and J usage is TRBJ2-5; TRBD1 agrees at 8 bases. The CDR3 length is 16 residues. The V and J ends lost 2 bases and 3 bases, in that order; junction bases with no gene match: 8. Germline assignment: CDR1 KGHSH and CDR2 LQKENI. The CDR3 here is CASSPRGHRGEETQYF. CDR3 bases: TGTGCCAGCTCACCAAGGGGACACAGGGGGGAAGAGACCCAGTACTTC.

The CDR3 coding sequence is TGTGCCAGCAGTTACTCGGGTCCAGGGGGTTCGAGTGGCTACACCTTC. Protein: CASSYSGPGGSSGYTF. V gene TRBV6-5 combines with J gene TRBJ1-2; 7 nucleotides agree with TRBD1. V lost 0 bases and J lost 7; bases outside the gene matches: 11. The CDR3 sequence is 16 residues long. Germline V gene sequence: CDR1 MNHEY, CDR2 SVGAGI.

In this sample, this clone turned up once. The chain couples TRBV19 to TRBJ1-5; no firm D call. Trimming left V 5 bases short and J 4 bases short, with 6 bases between. Germline CDR1 LNHDA, CDR2 SQIVND (reference sequence). This CDR3 contains 12 residues. CDR3 loop: CASSERNQPQHF. For the CDR3, the DNA is TGTGCCAGTAGTGAGCGTAATCAGCCCCAGCATTTT.